The clone carrying this T cell receptor (beta chain) has just one count. Trimming took off 0 bases at V and 3 bases at J, with 3 bases between the two ends. The CDR3 is 13 amino acids. The germline gives CDR1 LNHDA, CDR2 SQIVND (reference sequence). Seattle patient enrollment occurred during active infection, with longitudinal follow-up thereafter. The data are from a study of blood T cell repertoires in COVID-19. Study details: The United States, Italy and Spain were the sources of the acute and convalescent COVID-19 samples. Sample material is recorded as cDNA or gDNA derived from T cells, B-cell-depleted T cells, or PBMCs.

Study processing details: Amplification of reference gene primers was used by the study to estimate nucleated cell counts. The protocol was immunoSEQ multiplex PCR, while the TCRdb copy is restricted to in-frame clones and leaves out a portion. V, J and clone size are those of that table, while D and trimming were read from the DNA. Of 150,000 to 200,000 clones listed, 85% are singletons. V and J are TRBV19 and TRBJ1-5; no firm D call. Sequencing input: peripheral blood. The clonotype comes from a man in his fifties or sixties with COVID-19, enrolled during active disease. The CDR3: CASSIELNQPQHF. The CDR3, as DNA: TGTGCCAGTAGTATAGAACTCAATCAGCCCCAGCATTTT.